This TCR beta chain was obtained from a study of T-cell reconstitution after alpha-beta-depleted transplantation in children. Study results and caveats: By about two months after transplant, alpha-beta T cells reportedly arose from several hundred graft clones that had expanded. At the one-year point after transplant, T-cell counts and TCRbeta diversity were found to come mostly from T cells that had been newly produced. Diversity of TCRbeta at day 60 was high in some patients, arising from surviving recipient T cells and thymic progenitors.

The CDR3 spans 15 residues. CDR1 and CDR2 from the germline V gene are SGHRS and YFSETQ. Trimming cost V 2 bases and J 3 bases, with 9 bases left between them. This clonotype was detected only a few times. Its antigen is currently unknown. A clone one base away is much larger, so this may be a read error. The TCRbeta library incorporated unique molecular identifiers. One entry per CDR3 protein results from TCRdb running MiXCR on the PCR reads. The table lists fewer than 550,000 distinct CDR3 sequences, 11% of them singletons, with about 15% in the top ten. The TCR sequence derives from a female patient aged 2-15 years who had a stem cell transplant for aplastic anemia, so the T cells may come from the graft donor. Specimen: PBMCs, mostly from graft donor cells, collected 180 days after TCRalphabeta/CD19-depleted stem cell transplant. The chain links TRBV5-1 to TRBJ2-6; the D is unclear. CDR3 sequence (DNA): TGCGCCAGCAGCTTTGACGAGTATGGGGCCAACGTCCTGACTTTC. Residues: CASSFDEYGANVLTF.